The source of this TCR beta chain is a study of PD-L1 blockade in urothelial cancer. Looking at the study overall: As for prior chemotherapy regimens, patients had received 0 to 3. Analyses were performed on blood at 3 weeks after treatment start (the second dose) and at 6 weeks.

Study-wide findings and caveats: Survival was better when pretreatment blood TCR clonality fell below the median.

Time point here: pretreatment peripheral blood. Concerning this clone: The antigen is not known.

The CDR3 consists of 14 residues. Germline V gene data show CDR1 as LNHDA and CDR2 as SQIVND (reference sequence). The V end lost 3 bases, the J end lost 5 bases, and 11 bases lay between the germline ends. Each PCR contained spiked-in synthetic TCR analog templates. Measured with immunoSEQ multiplex PCR; TCRdb has only the in-frame clones, and not every one. The sample carries approximately 100,000 clones, more than 70% recorded once. This specimen consisted of PBMCs, obtained around atezolizumab (anti-PD-L1) treatment. This receptor was obtained from a woman aged 80 or older with urothelial cancer. V is TRBV19 and J is TRBJ2-1, with a tentative D call TRBD2 (5 bases). The CDR3 DNA reads TGTGCCAGTAGTATCTGGACTCGAAACAATGAGCAGTTCTTC. Translated, it gives CASSIWTRNNEQFF.